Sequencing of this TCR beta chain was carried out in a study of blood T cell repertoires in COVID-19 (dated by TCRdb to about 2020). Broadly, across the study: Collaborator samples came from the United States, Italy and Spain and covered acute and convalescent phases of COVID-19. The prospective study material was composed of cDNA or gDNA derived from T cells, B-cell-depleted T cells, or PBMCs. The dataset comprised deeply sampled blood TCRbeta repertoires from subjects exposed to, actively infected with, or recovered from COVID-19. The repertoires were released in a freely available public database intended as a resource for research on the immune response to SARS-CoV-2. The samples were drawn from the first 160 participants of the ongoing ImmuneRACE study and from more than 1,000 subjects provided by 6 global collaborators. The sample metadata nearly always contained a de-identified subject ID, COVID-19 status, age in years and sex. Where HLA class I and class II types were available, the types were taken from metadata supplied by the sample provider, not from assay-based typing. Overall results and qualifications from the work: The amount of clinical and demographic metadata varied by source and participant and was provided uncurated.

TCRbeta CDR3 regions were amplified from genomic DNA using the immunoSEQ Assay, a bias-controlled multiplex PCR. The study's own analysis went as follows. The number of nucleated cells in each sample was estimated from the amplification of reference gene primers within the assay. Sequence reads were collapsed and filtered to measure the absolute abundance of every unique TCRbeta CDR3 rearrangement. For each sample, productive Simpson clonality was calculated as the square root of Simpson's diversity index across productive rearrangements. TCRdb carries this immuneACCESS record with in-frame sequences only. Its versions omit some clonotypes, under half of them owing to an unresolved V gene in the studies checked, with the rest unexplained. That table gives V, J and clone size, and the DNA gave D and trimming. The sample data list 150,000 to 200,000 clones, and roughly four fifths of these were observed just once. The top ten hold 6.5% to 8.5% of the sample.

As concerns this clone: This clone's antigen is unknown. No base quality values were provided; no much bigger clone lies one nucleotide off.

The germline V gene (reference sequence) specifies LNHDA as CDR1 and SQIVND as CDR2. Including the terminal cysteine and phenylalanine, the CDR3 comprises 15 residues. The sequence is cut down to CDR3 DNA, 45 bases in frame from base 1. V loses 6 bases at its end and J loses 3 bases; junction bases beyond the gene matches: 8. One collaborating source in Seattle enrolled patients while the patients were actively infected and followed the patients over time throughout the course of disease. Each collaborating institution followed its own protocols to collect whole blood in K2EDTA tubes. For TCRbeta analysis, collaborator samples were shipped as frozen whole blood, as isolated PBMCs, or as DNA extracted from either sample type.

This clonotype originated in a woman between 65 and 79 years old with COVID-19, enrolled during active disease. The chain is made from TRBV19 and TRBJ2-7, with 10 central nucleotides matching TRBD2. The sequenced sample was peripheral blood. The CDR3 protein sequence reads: CASRVSGRTFYEQYF. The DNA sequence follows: TGTGCCAGTAGGGTTAGCGGGAGGACATTCTACGAGCAGTACTTC. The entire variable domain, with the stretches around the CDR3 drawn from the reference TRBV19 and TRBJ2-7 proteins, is DGGITQSPKYLFRKEGQNVTLSCEQNLNHDAMYWYRQDPGQGLRLIYYSQIVNDFQKGDIAEGYSVSREKKESFPLTVTSAQKNPTAFYLCASRVSGRTFYEQYFGPGTRLTVT.